This T cell receptor beta chain is drawn from a study of beta chain features in type 1 diabetes. On this clone: Its specificity is unknown.

Germline lookup yields CDR1 SGHAT and CDR2 FQNNGV. The CDR3 spans 14 residues. V was trimmed by 5 bases and J by 6 bases, leaving 13 bases between them. Reverse transcribing all isolated RNA meant expressed TCRB transcripts were sequenced. Data came from immunoSEQ multiplex PCR; TCRdb stores just in-frame clones and leaves some out. The table records about 300,000 clones, approximately 15% of them present only once. Sorting of CD4+ naive, central memory, regulatory and stem cell-like memory cells was performed via CD45RO/CCR7/CD25/CD127/CD95/CD27. Notes on the study in general: Cells with high TCR expression could be over-represented when cDNA is sequenced. Patients with Type 1 diabetes showed moderately but significantly shorter TCRB CDR3s in all four CD4+ subsets. Comparison showed that naive, central memory and Treg TCRB repertoires appeared more similar among patients than among healthy donors.

The receptor was isolated from a young woman with type 1 diabetes. The sample taken for sequencing was naive CD4+ T cells from blood. The chain employs TRBV11-2 and TRBJ2-2; D unresolved. The CDR3 nucleotides read TGTGCCAGCAGCCCCGATCTAGTTGCCGGGGAGCTGTTTTTT. It specifies CASSPDLVAGELFF.